Following are 24 T cell receptor beta chains from one sample sequenced in a study of T cell responses to AZD1222 COVID-19 vaccine. The protocol was immunoSEQ multiplex PCR, while the TCRdb copy is restricted to in-frame clones and leaves out a portion. The repertoire has 100,000 to 150,000 clones, around nine tenths of them found once; the top ten carry just over 7%. Sequencing used peripheral blood, obtained on day 0 of AZD1222 vaccination. The receptors stem from an adult in good health.

Written as DNA, the CDR3 is TGTGCCAGCAGTTTTTCCCCAGGGCTGTACGAGCAGTACTTC. Translated: CASSFSPGLYEQYF. The chain recombines TRBV27 with TRBJ2-7, with a tentative D call TRBD1 (5 bases). Germline values: CDR1 MNHEY, CDR2 SMNVEV (reference sequence). The CDR3 runs 14 residues. Trimming cost V 3 bases and J 4 bases, with 13 bases left between them.

The chain uses TRBV27 and TRBJ2-1, with D possibly being TRBD1 or TRBD2 (5 bases each). V was clipped by 5 bases and J by 5 bases, with 19 bases between them. Germline values: CDR1 MNHEY, CDR2 SMNVEV (reference sequence). CDR3 length equals 16 residues. The CDR3 here is CASSPIKGRWDNEQFF. In DNA, the CDR3 is TGTGCCAGCAGTCCGATTAAGGGACGGTGGGACAATGAGCAGTTCTTC.

This clone was recorded only once. This chain connects TRBV13 to TRBJ1-4; possibly TRBD1 for D (5 bases). CDR1 and CDR2 from the germline V gene are PRHDT and FYEKMQ (reference sequence). V was cut by 5 bases and J by 8 bases, with 15 bases left in between. The CDR3 runs to 14 residues. For the CDR3, the DNA is TGTGCCAGCAGCACGTCGGGGGGGTTAGAAAAACTGTTTTTT. Translating gives CASSTSGGLEKLFF. Full variable domain (outside the CDR3, taken from reference TRBV13 and TRBJ1-4): AAGVIQSPRHLIKEKRETATLKCYPIPRHDTVYWYQQGPGQDPQFLISFYEKMQSDKGSIPDRFSAQQFSDYHSELNMSSLELGDSALYFCASSTSGGLEKLFFGSGTQLSVL.

This sequence joins TRBV3-1 (or the pseudogene TRBV3-2) and TRBJ2-3; no definite D call. Germline V gives CDR1 LGHDT, CDR2 YNNKEL (reference sequence). V was cut by 1 base and J by 6 bases, with 17 bases left in between. The CDR3 sequence is 16 residues long. The CDR3 nucleotides are TGTGCCAGCAGCCAAGGCTGGTCAGGCCCGCTGGATACGCAGTATTTT. Protein product: CASSQGWSGPLDTQYF.

The J gene is TRBJ1-1, the V gene TRBV27, with D possibly TRBD1 on 5 matching bases. This CDR3 contains 15 residues. CDR1 is MNHEY, CDR2 SMNVEV, per germline (reference sequence). Between the trimmed V and J ends, which lost 1 base and 1 base, there was a span of 10 bases. The CDR3 nucleotides are TGTGCCAGCAGTTTATACGCGGGGGGGAACACTGAAGCTTTCTTT. It encodes CASSLYAGGNTEAFF.

CDR3 protein: CSASRGTNYGYTF. CDR3 DNA sequence: TGCAGTGCCAGTAGGGGGACTAACTATGGCTACACCTTC. The chain recombines TRBV20-1 with TRBJ1-2; perhaps TRBD1 as D (6 bases). The CDR3 loop spans 13 amino acids. The V gene lost 6 bases and the J gene lost 0 bases, with 11 bases spanning the gap. CDR1 and CDR2 from the germline V gene are DFQATT and SNEGSKA (reference sequence).

Here the CDR3 reads CASSLGEWHHEQYF. DNA for the CDR3: TGCGCCAGCAGCCTCGGGGAGTGGCATCACGAGCAGTACTTC. The gene calls are TRBV5-1 and TRBJ2-7; D is perhaps TRBD2 (5 bases). V lost 4 bases to trimming and J lost 5 bases, with 16 bases between them. The CDR3 has 14 amino acids. The germline CDR1 and CDR2 sequences are SGHRS and YFSETQ.

The chain couples TRBV5-1 to TRBJ1-4; TRBD1 agrees at 8 bases. The CDR3 consists of 13 residues. V shed 4 bases and J 14 bases; nucleotides not matched to a gene: 10. Germline V gives CDR1 SGHRS, CDR2 YFSETQ. CDR3 DNA sequence: TGCGCCAGCAGCCCCGGGACAGGCAGCTGGCTGTTTTTT. It specifies CASSPGTGSWLFF.

The chain links TRBV5-4 to TRBJ2-5; D call uncertain. V lost 4 bases and J 0 bases, leaving 7 bases between the germline ends. Germline V gives CDR1 SGHNT, CDR2 YYREEE (reference sequence). The CDR3 has 13 amino acids. CDR3 sequence: CASSRQDQETQYF. The CDR3 bases are TGTGCCAGCAGCCGTCAGGACCAAGAGACCCAGTACTTC.

A single count supports this clone. This sequence joins TRBV4-1 and TRBJ2-2; 8 nucleotides match TRBD2. Germline V gene sequence: CDR1 MGHRA, CDR2 YSYEKL. Losses at the gene ends were 1 base for V and 6 bases for J; bases not matched to a gene: 7. The CDR3 runs to 16 residues. This CDR3 reads CASSQVPGLDSGELFF. As DNA, the CDR3 is TGCGCCAGCAGCCAAGTACCGGGACTAGACTCCGGGGAGCTGTTTTTT.

The chain couples TRBV5-1 to TRBJ2-5; D gene uncertain. This CDR3 region has 13 residues. Germline values: CDR1 SGHRS, CDR2 YFSETQ. V shed 0 bases and J shed 2 bases, with 5 bases lying between them. DNA of the CDR3: TGCGCCAGCAGCTTGGGATTACAAGAGACCCAGTACTTC. This codes for CASSLGLQETQYF.

This sequence joins TRBV5-3 and TRBJ1-3, with D unresolved. TRBV5-3 is an open reading frame whose function is uncertain. This CDR3 has 19 amino acids. The V gene lost 3 bases and the J gene lost 2 bases, with 24 bases spanning the gap. The CDR3 coding sequence is TGTGCCAGAAGCTCCCACACATTAGCGGTTCCATCAACTGGAAACACCATATATTTT. This codes for CARSSHTLAVPSTGNTIYF.

The V and J genes are TRBV28 and TRBJ1-2; 8 bases match TRBD1. The V segment lost 5 bases and the J segment 0 bases; nucleotides outside the gene matches: 8. Germline V gene lookup returns CDR1 MDHEN and CDR2 SYDVKM. The CDR3 length is 16 residues. The CDR3 coding sequence is TGTGCCAGCAGTCACCCACAGGGGGGCCCTAACTATGGCTACACCTTC. Residues: CASSHPQGGPNYGYTF.

This sequence joins TRBV6-5 and TRBJ2-1; D is undetermined. The CDR3 is made up of 11 amino acids. CDR1 is MNHEY and CDR2 is SVGAGI in the germline V gene. The germline V and J ends were trimmed by 5 bases and 7 bases, with 6 bases remaining between them. DNA for the CDR3: TGTGCCAGCAGTATGAGGAATGAGCAGTTCTTC. This gives the protein CASSMRNEQFF.

The rearrangement links TRBV28 to TRBJ1-4, with TRBD1 identical over 7 bases. V was pared by 4 bases and J by 1 base, with 3 bases of the junction left unmatched. CDR1 is MDHEN, CDR2 SYDVKM, per germline. CDR3 size: 15 residues. In DNA form, the CDR3 reads TGTGCCAGCAGTTCGGGACAGCTAACTAATGAAAAACTGTTTTTT. It translates to CASSSGQLTNEKLFF.

The genes are TRBV11-2 and TRBJ2-7; TRBD1 aligns across 7 bases. J lost 3 bases, V lost 4 bases, and 6 bases had no gene match. Germline assignment: CDR1 SGHAT and CDR2 FQNNGV. The CDR3 covers 14 residues. Here the CDR3 reads CASSSYRGGYEQYF. Here the CDR3 DNA reads TGTGCCAGCAGCTCCTACAGGGGCGGCTACGAGCAGTACTTC.

The chain carries TRBV7-6 and TRBJ2-3; the D call may be TRBD1 or TRBD2 (5 bases each). The ends were cut back, 5 bases at V and 2 bases at J, with 14 bases in the middle. The CDR3 length is 15 residues. Germline V gene sequence: CDR1 SGHVS, CDR2 FNYEAQ. In nucleotides, the CDR3 is TGTGCCAGCAGCGCCAGGGCCGGGAACACAGATACGCAGTATTTT. It yields the protein CASSARAGNTDTQYF.

The chain combines TRBV7-2 with TRBJ1-2; D is undetermined. The CDR3 has 14 amino acids. The germline V gene encodes CDR1 SGHTA and CDR2 FQGNSA. V dropped 2 bases and J dropped 7 bases, with 14 bases sitting between them. Here the CDR3 reads CASSLYEGSSGYTF. The CDR3 nucleotides are TGTGCCAGCAGCTTATACGAGGGATCATCTGGCTACACCTTC.

This clone was counted a single time. The gene calls are TRBV9 and TRBJ2-1; D may be TRBD1 (5 bases). Germline loops: CDR1 SGDLS, CDR2 YYNGEE. V lost 0 bases to trimming and J lost 9 bases, with 10 bases between them. The CDR3 extends over 13 amino acids. CDR3 sequence reads: CASSVAGGAEQFF. CDR3 DNA sequence: TGTGCCAGCAGCGTAGCAGGTGGGGCTGAGCAGTTCTTC.

The rearrangement uses TRBV19 and TRBJ1-5; maybe TRBD1 (6 bases). The germline V and J ends were trimmed by 0 bases and 5 bases, with 8 bases remaining between them. The CDR3 extends over 14 amino acids. Germline V gives CDR1 LNHDA, CDR2 SQIVND (reference sequence). CDR3 sequence: CASSIEKGDQPQHF. Here the CDR3 DNA reads TGTGCCAGTAGTATAGAGAAGGGGGATCAGCCCCAGCATTTT.

V is TRBV6-5 and J is TRBJ1-4; 10 bases are a match to TRBD1. The CDR3 spans 14 residues. Germline V CDR1 and CDR2: MNHEY, SVGAGI. The trim removed 6 bases at V and 7 bases at J, leaving 5 bases unmatched. The CDR3 DNA sequence: TGTGCCAGCAGCCTCGGACAGGGGGGTGAAAAACTGTTTTTT. Encoded protein: CASSLGQGGEKLFF.

J is TRBJ2-5 and V is TRBV19, with no clear D. Germline-derived CDR1 and CDR2 are LNHDA and SQIVND (reference sequence). The CDR3 is 13 residues long. Trimming took off 3 bases at V and 2 bases at J, with 7 bases between the two ends. CDR3 in amino acids: CASSMARQETQYF. In DNA, the CDR3 is TGTGCCAGTAGTATGGCCCGACAAGAGACCCAGTACTTC. Filled out from reference TRBV19 and TRBJ2-5, the complete variable domain reads DGGITQSPKYLFRKEGQNVTLSCEQNLNHDAMYWYRQDPGQGLRLIYYSQIVNDFQKGDIAEGYSVSREKKESFPLTVTSAQKNPTAFYLCASSMARQETQYFGPGTRLLVL.

This clone appeared a single time. This rearrangement joins TRBV2 to TRBJ1-4, with D unclear. Trimming pared 3 bases from V and 8 bases from J, leaving 10 bases between. The length of the CDR3 is 13 residues. Germline V gene data show CDR1 as SNHLY and CDR2 as FYNNEI. The CDR3 sequence: CASSDTGPEKLFF. The CDR3 DNA sequence: TGTGCCAGCAGTGATACGGGCCCCGAAAAACTGTTTTTT.

The rearrangement joins TRBV3-1 (or the pseudogene TRBV3-2) to TRBJ1-3; a weak D match, TRBD1 (6 bases). CDR1 and CDR2 from the germline V gene are LGHDT and YNNKEL (reference sequence). The CDR3 sequence is 14 residues long. V lost 3 bases and J lost 3, with 9 bases in between. CDR3 DNA: TGTGCCAGCAGCCAGGTCAGGGGTGGAAACACCATATATTTT. Its protein product is CASSQVRGGNTIYF.